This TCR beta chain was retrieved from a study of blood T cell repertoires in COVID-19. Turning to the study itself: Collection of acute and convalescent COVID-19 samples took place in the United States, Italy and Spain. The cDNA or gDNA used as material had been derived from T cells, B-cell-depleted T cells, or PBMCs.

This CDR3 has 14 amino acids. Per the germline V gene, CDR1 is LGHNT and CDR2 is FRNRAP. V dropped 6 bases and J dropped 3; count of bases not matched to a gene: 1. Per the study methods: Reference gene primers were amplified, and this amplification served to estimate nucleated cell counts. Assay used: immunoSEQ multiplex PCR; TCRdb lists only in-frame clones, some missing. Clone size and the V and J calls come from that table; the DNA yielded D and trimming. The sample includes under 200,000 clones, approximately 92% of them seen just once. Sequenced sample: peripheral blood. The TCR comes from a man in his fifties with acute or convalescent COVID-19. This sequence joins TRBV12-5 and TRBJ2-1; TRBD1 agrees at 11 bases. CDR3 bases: TGTGCTAGTGGCGGGACAGGGGGCTACAATGAGCAGTTCTTC. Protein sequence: CASGGTGGYNEQFF. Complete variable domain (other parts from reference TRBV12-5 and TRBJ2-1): DARVTQTPRHKVTEMGQEVTMRCQPILGHNTVFWYRQTMMQGLELLAYFRNRAPLDDSGMPKDRFSAEMPDATLATLKIQPSEPRDSAVYFCASGGTGGYNEQFFGPGTRLTVL.